The 11 T cell receptor beta chains listed next were all sequenced from one sample in a study of molecular identifiers for immune sequencing clone quantification. TCRdb re-analysed the PCR reads in MiXCR, keeping a single row per CDR3 protein. In the table there are 550,000 to 750,000 distinct CDR3 sequences, nearly 20% of which are singletons. Source material: naive CD8+ T cells from blood, with Jurkat cell RNA spiked in. Documented subset: FACS-sorted CD8+CD4-CCR7+CD45RA+ naive T cells. The receptor source for this set is a human donor in good health. Some libraries in this study had Jurkat cell RNA spiked in.

This clonotype was picked up a small number of times. The chain uses TRBV27 and TRBJ2-3, with unresolved D. Trimming removed 5 bases from V and 4 bases from J, with 13 bases in between. Germline values: CDR1 MNHEY, CDR2 SMNVEV (reference sequence). The CDR3 consists of 14 residues. DNA for the CDR3: TGTGCCAGCAGTCGCTGGGGTGGGGCAGATACGCAGTATTTT. The encoded protein is CASSRWGGADTQYF.

This clonotype was found many times. CDR3 nucleotide sequence: TGTGCCAGCAGTTCTGGCGCGGGGCCGCCCCAGCATTTT. This gives the protein CASSSGAGPPQHF. The chain recombines TRBV25-1 with TRBJ1-5; D possibly corresponds to TRBD1 (5 bases). V lost 5 bases to trimming and J lost 9 bases, with 14 bases between them. Germline-derived CDR1 and CDR2 are MGHDK and SYGVNS. The CDR3 contains 13 residues. Using reference TRBV25-1 and TRBJ1-5 for the parts outside the CDR3, the full variable domain is EADIYQTPRYLVIGTGKKITLECSQTMGHDKMYWYQQDPGMELHLIHYSYGVNSTEKGDLSSESTVSRIRTEHFPLTLESARPSHTSQYLCASSSGAGPPQHFGDGTRLSIL.

This clonotype was seen many times. The rearrangement links TRBV12-3 or TRBV12-4 to TRBJ1-4; D is unclear. V gave up 4 bases and J gave up 7 bases, with 7 bases separating them. The CDR3 covers 12 residues. The CDR3 loop reads CASSWGAEKLFF. CDR3 coding DNA: TGTGCCAGCAGTTGGGGAGCTGAAAAACTGTTTTTT.

This clonotype was recorded many times. The rearrangement joins TRBV18 to TRBJ1-1, with unresolved D. Germline loops: CDR1 KGHSH, CDR2 LQKENI. This CDR3 has 12 amino acids. Deletions cut 2 bases from V and 7 bases from J, with 8 bases between. CDR3 coding DNA: TGTGCCAGCTCACCAGATTGGAATGAAGCTTTCTTT. Its translation is CASSPDWNEAFF.

The sample holds many counts of this clonotype. The chain recombines TRBV6-5 with TRBJ1-5; no definite D call. This CDR3 is 13 amino acids long. The germline V and J ends were trimmed by 6 bases and 7 bases, with 13 bases remaining between them. Germline values: CDR1 MNHEY, CDR2 SVGAGI. The CDR3 sequence: CASSPSSGQPQHF. The CDR3 DNA sequence: TGTGCCAGCAGCCCTTCGTCGGGCCAGCCCCAGCATTTT.

This clonotype was seen many times. V usage is TRBV6-2 or TRBV6-3 and J usage is TRBJ1-4; D not certain. The CDR3 runs 15 residues. Trimming pared 8 bases from V and 7 bases from J, leaving 20 bases between. Looked up from germline, CDR1 is MNHEY and CDR2 is SVGEGT. CDR3 loop: CASQTDGSSTEKLFF. The CDR3, as DNA: TGTGCCAGCCAAACGGACGGCAGCTCGACTGAAAAACTGTTTTTT.

Ten or more counts support this clonotype. V and J are TRBV9 and TRBJ1-5; no firm D call. The germline CDR1 and CDR2 sequences are SGDLS and YYNGEE. V was trimmed by 3 bases and J by 7 bases, leaving 14 bases between them. This CDR3 spans 14 amino acids. CDR3 region: CASSAENQAQPQHF. The CDR3 DNA sequence: TGTGCCAGCAGCGCCGAAAACCAGGCCCAGCCCCAGCATTTT.

This clonotype was seen many times. The chain uses TRBV20-1 and TRBJ2-7, with TRBD2 identical over 9 bases. In germline, CDR1 is DFQATT, CDR2 SNEGSKA (reference sequence). J lost 7 bases, V lost 1 base, and 2 bases had no gene match. This CDR3 region has 12 residues. The CDR3 sequence: CSARGSGREQYF. The CDR3 DNA follows: TGCAGTGCTAGAGGAAGCGGGAGGGAGCAGTACTTC.

This clonotype was observed many times. The V call is TRBV13, the J call TRBJ1-1; 9 bases map to TRBD1. In germline, CDR1 is PRHDT, CDR2 FYEKMQ (reference sequence). The V and J ends lost 5 bases and 1 base, in that order; junction bases with no gene match: 5. This CDR3 is 15 amino acids long. CDR3 sequence (DNA): TGTGCCAGCAGCAAGTGGACAGGGGAGAACACTGAAGCTTTCTTT. Its protein product is CASSKWTGENTEAFF.

This clonotype showed up many times. The chain is built from TRBV12-3 or TRBV12-4 and TRBJ2-4; 7 bases line up with TRBD2. V gave up 0 bases and J gave up 0 bases; unmatched junction bases: 5. CDR3 size: 17 residues. CDR3 DNA sequence: TGTGCCAGCAGTTTAGCGTGGGAGGGGCTAGCCAAAAACATTCAGTACTTC. As protein: CASSLAWEGLAKNIQYF.

The chain links TRBV4-3 to TRBJ1-2; 8 nucleotides line up with TRBD1. The CDR3 runs 17 residues. V lost 0 bases, J lost 1 base, and 7 bases stayed unmatched. Germline loops: CDR1 LGHNA, CDR2 YSLEER. The CDR3 here is CASSQDSGTGFNYGYTF. As DNA, the CDR3 is TGCGCCAGCAGCCAAGATTCGGGGACAGGATTTAACTATGGCTACACCTTC.